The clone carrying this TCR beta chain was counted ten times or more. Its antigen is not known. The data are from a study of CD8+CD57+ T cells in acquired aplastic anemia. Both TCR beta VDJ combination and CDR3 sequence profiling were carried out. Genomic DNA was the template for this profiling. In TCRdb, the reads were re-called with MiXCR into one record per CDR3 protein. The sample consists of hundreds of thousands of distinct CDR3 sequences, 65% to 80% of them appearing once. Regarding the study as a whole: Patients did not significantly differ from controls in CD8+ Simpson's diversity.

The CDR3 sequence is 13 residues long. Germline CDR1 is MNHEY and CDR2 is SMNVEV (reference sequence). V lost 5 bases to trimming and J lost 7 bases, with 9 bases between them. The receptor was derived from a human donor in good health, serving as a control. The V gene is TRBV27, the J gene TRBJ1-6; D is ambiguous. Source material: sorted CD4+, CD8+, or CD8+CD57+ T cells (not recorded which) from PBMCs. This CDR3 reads CASSEGWNSPLHF. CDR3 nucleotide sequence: TGTGCCAGCAGTGAAGGGTGGAATTCACCCCTCCACTTT.